The 18 T cell receptor beta chains presented below share a single source sample, sequenced in a study of graft-versus-host responses after intestinal transplantation. Sequenced by immunoSEQ multiplex PCR; TCRdb stores in-frame clones only, minus some. The table records tens of thousands of clones, about 90% of them present only once. Antigen specificity for these receptors is unknown. Specimen: unstimulated CD8+ T cells sorted from spleen or lymph node cells, collected before transplant. Every receptor here comes from a human donor who was the organ donor for an intestinal transplant.

This clone was detected only a few times. This chain links TRBV4-3 with TRBJ1-6, with D maybe TRBD1 (6 bases). The CDR3 is 18 residues long. Trimming removed 1 base at V and 0 bases at J, with 13 bases between. The V gene's germline CDR1 is LGHNA and CDR2 YSLEER. The CDR3 is CASSQAPRGSSYNSPLHF. The CDR3 DNA follows: TGCGCCAGCAGCCAAGCCCCCAGGGGCAGCTCCTATAATTCACCCCTCCACTTT.

V and J are TRBV5-8 and TRBJ1-2; no clear D. The germline V gene encodes CDR1 SGHTS and CDR2 YDEGEE. This CDR3 spans 15 amino acids. Trimming cost V 4 bases and J 2 bases, with 15 bases left between them. CDR3 amino acids: CASSPAGFANYGYTF. For the CDR3, the DNA is TGTGCCAGCAGCCCTGCAGGCTTTGCGAACTATGGCTACACCTTC.

This clone was observed a few times. The V and J genes are TRBV9 and TRBJ2-3, with D tentatively TRBD2 (6 bases). Between the trimmed V and J ends, which lost 3 bases and 5 bases, there was a span of 16 bases. The CDR3 is made up of 15 amino acids. Germline CDR1 is SGDLS and CDR2 is YYNGEE. The CDR3 region is CASSELGLVLDTQYF. For the CDR3, the DNA is TGTGCCAGCAGCGAATTGGGACTGGTCTTAGATACGCAGTATTTT.

The chain couples TRBV19 to TRBJ1-2; D is unresolved. Per germline, CDR1 LNHDA and CDR2 SQIVND (reference sequence). Deletions cut 5 bases from V and 4 bases from J, with 8 bases between. This CDR3 has 12 residues. The CDR3 nucleotides read TGTGCCAGTAGTCCCGACATCTATGGCTACACCTTC. Amino acids: CASSPDIYGYTF.

The gene calls are TRBV27 and TRBJ1-1; weak D call: TRBD1 (5 bases). There are 12 residues in the CDR3. Germline CDR1 reads MNHEY; CDR2 reads SMNVEV (reference sequence). V lost 4 bases and J lost 5, with 8 bases in between. The CDR3 protein is CASSSGGTEAFF. DNA of the CDR3: TGTGCCAGCAGTTCCGGGGGGACTGAAGCTTTCTTT.

The gene calls are TRBV7-9 and TRBJ1-1; the D gene is possibly TRBD1 (5 bases). Germline lookup yields CDR1 SEHNR and CDR2 FQNEAQ (reference sequence). V was pared by 3 bases and J by 1 base, with 12 bases between. The CDR3 consists of 15 residues. In nucleotides, the CDR3 is TGTGCCAGCAGCTTCGAGCAGGGCCAGAACACTGAAGCTTTCTTT. Translated, it gives CASSFEQGQNTEAFF.

This clone was picked up one time. The chain combines TRBV6-1 with TRBJ2-5, with 8 nucleotides matching TRBD2. V shed 4 bases, J shed 2 bases, and the junction held 6 bases outside the gene matches. CDR3 length: 15 amino acids. Germline V gene data show CDR1 as MNHNS and CDR2 as SASEGT. The DNA of the CDR3 is TGTGCCAGCAGTGGAGGACTAGCCGTTCAAGAGACCCAGTACTTC. It codes for CASSGGLAVQETQYF.

V usage is TRBV30 and J usage is TRBJ2-1; 9 bases align to TRBD1. The CDR3 contains 16 residues. Per the germline V gene, CDR1 is GTSNPN and CDR2 is SVGIG (reference sequence). Unmatched junction bases numbered 13, after V lost 3 bases and J lost 7 bases. CDR3 residues: CAWSDLTGGFVNEQFF. The DNA of the CDR3 is TGTGCCTGGAGCGACCTGACAGGGGGTTTCGTGAATGAGCAGTTCTTC.

This clone was counted between two and nine times. The chain combines TRBV25-1 with TRBJ2-3, with 10 bases that match TRBD2. Germline lookup yields CDR1 MGHDK and CDR2 SYGVNS. The CDR3 has 15 amino acids. The trim removed 2 bases at V and 3 bases at J, leaving 2 bases unmatched. The CDR3 bases are TGTGCCAGCAGTGAAACTAGCGGGGCAACAGATACGCAGTATTTT. This translates into CASSETSGATDTQYF. Looking up the rest from reference TRBV25-1 and TRBJ2-3 gives the full variable domain: EADIYQTPRYLVIGTGKKITLECSQTMGHDKMYWYQQDPGMELHLIHYSYGVNSTEKGDLSSESTVSRIRTEHFPLTLESARPSHTSQYLCASSETSGATDTQYFGPGTRLTVL.

As DNA, the CDR3 is TGTGCCAGCAGTTTAGTTGGGGAGGGTAACTATGGCTACACCTTC. This translates into CASSLVGEGNYGYTF. The V and J genes are TRBV28 and TRBJ1-2, with D hard to call. V was pared by 2 bases and J by 1 base, with 11 bases between. Germline CDR1 reads MDHEN; CDR2 reads SYDVKM. This CDR3 comprises 15 residues.

Here the CDR3 reads CASSLVQEVACGYTF. CDR3 in DNA: TGCGCCAGCAGCTTAGTTCAGGAGGTCGCTTGCGGCTACACCTTC. The chain recombines TRBV5-1 with TRBJ1-2, with no clear D. Per the germline V gene, CDR1 is SGHRS and CDR2 is YFSETQ. CDR3 length: 15 amino acids. V shed 2 bases and J shed 8 bases, with 19 bases lying between them. The whole variable domain, remainder taken from reference TRBV5-1 and TRBJ1-2, is KAGVTQTPRYLIKTRGQQVTLSCSPISGHRSVSWYQQTPGQGLQFLFEYFSETQRNKGNFPGRFSGRQFSNSRSEMNVSTLELGDSALYLCASSLVQEVACGYTFGSGTRLTVV.

The chain employs TRBV5-4 and TRBJ2-1; TRBD2 agrees at 9 bases. CDR1 and CDR2 (germline): SGHNT, YYREEE (reference sequence). The V segment lost 0 bases and the J segment 6 bases; nucleotides outside the gene matches: 4. The CDR3 covers 15 residues. The CDR3 loop is CASSLVGGGANEQFF. The CDR3 nucleotides read TGTGCCAGCAGCTTGGTTGGCGGGGGGGCCAATGAGCAGTTCTTC. The full variable domain, completed using reference TRBV5-4 and TRBJ2-1, is ETGVTQSPTHLIKTRGQQVTLRCSSQSGHNTVSWYQQALGQGPQFIFQYYREEENGRGNFPPRFSGLQFPNYSSELNVNALELDDSALYLCASSLVGGGANEQFFGPGTRLTVL.

The rearrangement uses TRBV5-1 and TRBJ2-1; 9 bases line up with TRBD2. This CDR3 is 16 amino acids long. Germline CDR1 reads SGHRS; CDR2 reads YFSETQ. The ends lost 0 bases at V and 2 bases at J; junction bases unmatched: 3. CDR3 residues: CASSLEAGGPYNEQFF. The CDR3 DNA sequence: TGCGCCAGCAGCTTGGAAGCGGGGGGACCCTACAATGAGCAGTTCTTC.

V is TRBV2 and J is TRBJ1-4; 8 positions match TRBD1. CDR1 is SNHLY, CDR2 FYNNEI, per germline. The CDR3 runs 16 residues. J was trimmed by 0 bases and V by 3 bases; bases with no gene match: 3. The CDR3 loop reads CASSEGQASTNEKLFF. The CDR3 DNA sequence: TGTGCCAGCAGTGAGGGACAGGCGTCAACTAATGAAAAACTGTTTTTT.

This sequence joins TRBV19 and TRBJ2-2; TRBD1 aligns across 9 bases. This CDR3 comprises 15 residues. Germline V CDR1 and CDR2: LNHDA, SQIVND (reference sequence). V was pared by 8 bases and J by 3 bases, with 7 bases of the junction left unmatched. The CDR3 is CASLGGQGDTGELFF. The CDR3 DNA follows: TGTGCCAGTCTTGGGGGACAGGGAGACACCGGGGAGCTGTTTTTT.

The chain couples TRBV5-1 to TRBJ2-7; 10 nucleotides agree with TRBD1. V trimming: 3 bases; J trimming: 4 bases; junction bases outside the gene matches: 13. This CDR3 is 17 amino acids long. CDR1 and CDR2 (germline): SGHRS, YFSETQ. CDR3 loop: CASSWGSGTGVGYEQYV. The CDR3 bases are TGCGCCAGCAGCTGGGGCTCCGGGACAGGGGTTGGATACGAGCAGTACGTC.

This chain uses TRBV11-2 with TRBJ2-5; TRBD2 aligns across 10 bases. V shed 2 bases and J 6 bases; nucleotides not matched to a gene: 6. Germline CDR1 reads SGHAT; CDR2 reads FQNNGV. This CDR3 contains 15 residues. The CDR3 spells CASSLLAGAEKTQYF. CDR3 in DNA: TGTGCCAGCAGCTTACTAGCGGGGGCGGAAAAGACCCAGTACTTC.

V gene TRBV2 combines with J gene TRBJ2-2; 8 bases fit TRBD1. V lost 11 bases and J lost 0; bases outside the gene matches: 5. This CDR3 has 14 residues. The germline gives CDR1 SNHLY, CDR2 FYNNEI. The CDR3 region has the DNA TGTGCCGGACAGGGATTCGCGAACACCGGGGAGCTGTTTTTT. Its translation: CAGQGFANTGELFF.